The rows below give T cell receptor beta chains drawn from one sample of a study of blood T cell repertoires in COVID-19. Generated by immunoSEQ multiplex PCR, the TCRdb table keeps only in-frame clones and is missing some. This table holds 200,000 to 300,000 clones, about 90% found once. Sequences were obtained from peripheral blood. The receptors shown here come from a woman aged 45 to 65 with acute or convalescent COVID-19. CDR3s include the opening cysteine and the closing phenylalanine or tryptophan. Each record gives: CDR3 protein, V gene, J gene.

CDR3: CASIKQGYEQYF
V: TRBV28
J: TRBJ2-7

CDR3: CASSGGLAGVYEQFF
V: TRBV9
J: TRBJ2-1

CDR3: CASSSSAGADYGYTF
V: TRBV7-3
J: TRBJ1-2

CDR3: CASSPPGALYEQYF
V: TRBV6-6
J: TRBJ2-7

CDR3: CASSLGSSQPQHF
V: TRBV28
J: TRBJ1-5

CDR3: CASSDAAGYGYTF
V: TRBV2
J: TRBJ1-2

CDR3: CASSYSFSSYEQYF
V: TRBV6-6
J: TRBJ2-7

CDR3: CASSLSRADPTEQYF
V: TRBV27
J: TRBJ2-7

CDR3: CASSFGAGGPEQYF
V: TRBV7-9
J: TRBJ2-7

CDR3: CASSQAGRGPLGYGYTF
V: TRBV4-1
J: TRBJ1-2

CDR3: CASSPLDRESTEAFF
V: TRBV7-9
J: TRBJ1-1

CDR3: CASSRTGYDNYGYTF
V: TRBV14
J: TRBJ1-2

CDR3: CASSAGQGAYNEQFF
V: TRBV5-4
J: TRBJ2-1

CDR3: CASSWGVKNTEAFF
V: TRBV5-5
J: TRBJ1-1

CDR3: CASNLLAGAYEQYF
V: TRBV28
J: TRBJ2-7

CDR3: CASSTWGAYGYTF
V: TRBV27
J: TRBJ1-2

CDR3: CASSPDRGSRNTEAFF
V: TRBV14
J: TRBJ1-1